This T cell receptor beta chain derives from a study of regulatory T cells in long-lasting Graves disease. The overall study: Antithyroid drugs had been taken by newly diagnosed Graves' patients for under 3 months.

The CDR3 spans 14 residues. Trimming cost V 5 bases and J 6 bases, with 16 bases left between them. The germline V gene has CDR1 DFQATT and CDR2 SNEGSKA (reference sequence). iRepertoire HTBI primers and Arm-PCR of CDR3 regions built TCR beta libraries. TCRdb re-analysed the multiplex PCR reads in MiXCR, keeping a single row per CDR3 protein. This sample has about 620,000 distinct CDR3 sequences, with around 15% found just once. Time point specified: newly diagnosed GD, antithyroid drugs for less than 3 months. The authors made the TCR library using RNA they extracted from PBMCs. Diagnosis followed American Thyroid Association guidelines for Graves' disease. In its sample, this clonotype was seen a few times. These records were also assigned to another study, of T cells in Graves' hyperthyroidism and ophthalmopathy. That work states: The definition of stable Graves' hyperthyroidism was no ophthalmopathy progression within 18 months.

The material sequenced was peripheral blood mononuclear cells (PBMCs), taken at new diagnosis, from a patient treated with antithyroid drugs. The V gene is TRBV20-1, the J gene TRBJ2-2; unclear D gene. The receptor was isolated from a woman in her 30s with Graves disease. CDR3 DNA sequence: TGCAGTGCTCAGACTCCTTATATATCCGGGGAGCTGTTTTTT. It codes for CSAQTPYISGELFF.